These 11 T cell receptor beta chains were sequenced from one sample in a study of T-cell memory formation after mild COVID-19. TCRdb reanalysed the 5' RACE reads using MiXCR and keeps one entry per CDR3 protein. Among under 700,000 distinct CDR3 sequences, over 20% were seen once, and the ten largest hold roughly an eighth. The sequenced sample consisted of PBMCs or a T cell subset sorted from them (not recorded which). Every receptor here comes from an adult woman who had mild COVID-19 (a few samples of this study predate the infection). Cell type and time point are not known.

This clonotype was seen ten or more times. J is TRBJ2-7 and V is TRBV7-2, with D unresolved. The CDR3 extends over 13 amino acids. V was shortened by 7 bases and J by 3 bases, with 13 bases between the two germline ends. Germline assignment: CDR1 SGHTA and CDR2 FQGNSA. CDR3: CASTPPGRYEQYF. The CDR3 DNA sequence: TGTGCCAGCACCCCCCCCGGGCGCTACGAGCAGTACTTC.

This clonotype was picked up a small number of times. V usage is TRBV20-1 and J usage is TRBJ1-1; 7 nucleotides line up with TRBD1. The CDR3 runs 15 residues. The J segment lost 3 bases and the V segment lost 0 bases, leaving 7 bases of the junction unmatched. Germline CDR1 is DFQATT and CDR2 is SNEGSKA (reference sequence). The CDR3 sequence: CSARDPRGEDTEAFF. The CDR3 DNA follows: TGCAGTGCTAGAGATCCCAGGGGGGAGGACACTGAAGCTTTCTTT.

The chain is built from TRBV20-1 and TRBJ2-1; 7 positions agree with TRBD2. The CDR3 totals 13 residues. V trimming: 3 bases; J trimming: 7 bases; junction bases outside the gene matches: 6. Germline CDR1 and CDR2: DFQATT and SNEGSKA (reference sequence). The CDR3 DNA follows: TGCAGTGCTAGCGTTAGCGGGCGGAATGAGCAGTTCTTC. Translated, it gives CSASVSGRNEQFF.

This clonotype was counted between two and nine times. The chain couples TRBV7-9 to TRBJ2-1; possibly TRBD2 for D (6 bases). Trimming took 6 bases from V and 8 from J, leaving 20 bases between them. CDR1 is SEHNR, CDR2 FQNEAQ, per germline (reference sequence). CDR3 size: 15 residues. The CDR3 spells CASSHTSREMHEQFF. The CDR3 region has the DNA TGTGCCAGCAGTCATACTAGCAGGGAGATGCATGAGCAGTTCTTC.

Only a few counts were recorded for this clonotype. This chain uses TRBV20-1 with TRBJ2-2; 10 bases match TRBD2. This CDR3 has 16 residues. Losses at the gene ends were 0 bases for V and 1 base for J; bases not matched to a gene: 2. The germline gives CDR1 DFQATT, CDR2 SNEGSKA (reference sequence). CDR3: CSARDASGRNTGELFF. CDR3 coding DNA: TGCAGTGCTAGAGATGCTAGCGGGAGGAACACCGGGGAGCTGTTTTTT.

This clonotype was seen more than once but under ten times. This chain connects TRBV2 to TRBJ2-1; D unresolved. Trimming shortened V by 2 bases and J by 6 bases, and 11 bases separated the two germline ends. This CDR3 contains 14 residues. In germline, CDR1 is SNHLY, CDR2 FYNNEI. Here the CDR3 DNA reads TGTGCCAGCAGTGAACGTACCACGTCCAATGAGCAGTTCTTC. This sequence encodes CASSERTTSNEQFF.

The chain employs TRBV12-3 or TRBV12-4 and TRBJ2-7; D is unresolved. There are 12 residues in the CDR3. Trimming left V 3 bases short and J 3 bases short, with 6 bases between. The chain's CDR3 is CASSLKRYEQYF. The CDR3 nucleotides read TGTGCCAGCAGTTTGAAACGCTACGAGCAGTACTTC.

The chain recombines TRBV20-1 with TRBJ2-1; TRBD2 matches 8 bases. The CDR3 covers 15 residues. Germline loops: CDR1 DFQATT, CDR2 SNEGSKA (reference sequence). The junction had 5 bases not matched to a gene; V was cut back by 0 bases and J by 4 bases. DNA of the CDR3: TGCAGTGCTAGAGATGGTAGCGGGGTGTACAATGAGCAGTTCTTC. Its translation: CSARDGSGVYNEQFF.

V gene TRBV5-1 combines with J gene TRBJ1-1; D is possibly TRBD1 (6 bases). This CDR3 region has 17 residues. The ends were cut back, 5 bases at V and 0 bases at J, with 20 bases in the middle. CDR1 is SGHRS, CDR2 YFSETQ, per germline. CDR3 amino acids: CASSYRERLYLNTEAFF. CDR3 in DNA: TGCGCCAGCAGTTACAGGGAGAGATTATACCTGAACACTGAAGCTTTCTTT.

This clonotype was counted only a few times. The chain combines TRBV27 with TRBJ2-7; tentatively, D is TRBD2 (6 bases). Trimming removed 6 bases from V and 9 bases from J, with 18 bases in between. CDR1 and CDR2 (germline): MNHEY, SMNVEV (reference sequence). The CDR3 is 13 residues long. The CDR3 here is CASRQLPSEGQYF. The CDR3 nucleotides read TGTGCCAGCAGACAACTTCCTAGCGAAGGGCAGTACTTC.

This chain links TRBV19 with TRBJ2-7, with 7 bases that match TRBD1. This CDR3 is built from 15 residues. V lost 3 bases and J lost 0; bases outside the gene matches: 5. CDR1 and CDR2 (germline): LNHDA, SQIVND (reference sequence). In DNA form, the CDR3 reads TGTGCCAGTAGTATGACAGGGTTGAGCTCCTACGAGCAGTACTTC. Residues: CASSMTGLSSYEQYF.